This T cell receptor (beta chain) was sequenced during a study of blood T cell repertoires in COVID-19. Per the original methods: Reference gene primers were amplified, and this amplification served to estimate nucleated cell counts. Sequencing used immunoSEQ multiplex PCR; TCRdb keeps in-frame clones, though not all of them. D and trimming were read from the DNA, whereas the V and J calls and clone size are those reported in that table. Of more than 70,000 clones in the sample, around 88% were seen once. Trimming removed 0 bases from V and 4 bases from J; junction bases left unmatched: 4. This CDR3 is 17 amino acids long. The germline V gene encodes CDR1 LNHNV and CDR2 YYDKDF (reference sequence).

This chain joins TRBV15 and TRBJ1-4; 11 bases line up with TRBD1. Material: peripheral blood. The receptor was isolated from an elderly man with active or convalescent COVID-19. CDR3 sequence (DNA): TGTGCCACCAGCAGAGATCAGGGGACAGGGGGTAATGAAAAACTGTTTTTT. Its protein is CATSRDQGTGGNEKLFF.